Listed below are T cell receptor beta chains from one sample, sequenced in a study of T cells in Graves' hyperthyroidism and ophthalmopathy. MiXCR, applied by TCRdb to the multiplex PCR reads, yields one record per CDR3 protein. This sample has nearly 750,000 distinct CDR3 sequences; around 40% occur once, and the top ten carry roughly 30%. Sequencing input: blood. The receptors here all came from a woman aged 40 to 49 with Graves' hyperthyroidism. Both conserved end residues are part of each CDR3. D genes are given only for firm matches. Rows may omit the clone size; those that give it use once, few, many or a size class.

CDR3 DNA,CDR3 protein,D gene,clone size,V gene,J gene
TGTGCCAGCAGACCCAATACAGGGGATACCAATCAGCCCCAGCATTTT,CASRPNTGDTNQPQHF,TRBD1,.,TRBV25-1,TRBJ1-5
TGTGCCAGTAGTCCTCAAACGTTTATCGGGGAGCTGTTTTTT,CASSPQTFIGELFF,.,many,TRBV19,TRBJ2-2
TGTGCCAGCAGTCGCAGGGCCAAAGGGAACACTGAAGCTTTCTTT,CASSRRAKGNTEAFF,.,.,TRBV27,TRBJ1-1
TGTGCCAGTAGTATAACAGGGCCCCATCAGCCCCAGCATTTT,CASSITGPHQPQHF,.,.,TRBV19,TRBJ1-5
TGTGCCAGCTTCACAGGATATAGCAATCAGCCCCAGCATTTT,CASFTGYSNQPQHF,.,few,TRBV19,TRBJ1-5
TGTGCCAGCAGTGAAGGTGTTGGGGGGCTCACTGAAGCTTTCTTT,CASSEGVGGLTEAFF,.,many,TRBV25-1,TRBJ1-1
TGTGCCAGCAGCTTAGAAGGGCGACAGGGGATGAACACCGGGGAGCTGTTTTTT,CASSLEGRQGMNTGELFF,TRBD1,.,TRBV9,TRBJ2-2
TGTGCCACCAGTGATACCGCGACAGGTGGAAACACCATATATTTT,CATSDTATGGNTIYF,.,many,TRBV24-1,TRBJ1-3
TGTGCCAGCTCAATTGGACCGAACTCTGGAAACACCATATATTTT,CASSIGPNSGNTIYF,.,many,TRBV7-6,TRBJ1-3
TGTGCCAGCAGTCAAGCTGGGACAGGGGGTAAAGAGACCCAGTACTTC,CASSQAGTGGKETQYF,TRBD1,.,TRBV6-5,TRBJ2-5
TGCAGTGCTAGAGTGGGGAACTATGGCTACACCTTC,CSARVGNYGYTF,.,many,TRBV20-1,TRBJ1-2
TGTGCCAGCAGTTCGAGACAGGTAGAGACCCAGTACTTC,CASSSRQVETQYF,.,many,TRBV12-3/TRBV12-4,TRBJ2-5
TGCGCCAGCAGCCAAGAAGGAGCAGGGAGCATAAGGGGCTACACCTTC,CASSQEGAGSIRGYTF,.,few,TRBV4-3,TRBJ1-2
TGTGCCAGCAGCACGTTCTCCCCTGGTAGCGGGGAGCTGTTTTTT,CASSTFSPGSGELFF,.,many,TRBV6-5,TRBJ2-2
TGCAGTGCTAGACCCGGGACCGTTACCACTGAAGCTTTCTTT,CSARPGTVTTEAFF,.,many,TRBV20-1,TRBJ1-1
TGTGCCACCGGGGCTAGCGGGAGCTACGAGCAGTACTTC,CATGASGSYEQYF,TRBD2,.,TRBV10-3,TRBJ2-7
TGTGCCAGCAGTACCCGGACAGGGAGGTCCACTGAAGCTTTCTTT,CASSTRTGRSTEAFF,TRBD1,few,TRBV7-3,TRBJ1-1
TGTGCCAGCAGCGACCGGGACGGTGCCTACGAGCAGTACTTC,CASSDRDGAYEQYF,.,many,TRBV13,TRBJ2-7
TGTGCTAGCAGTTCGGACGCGGGGGACATGGAGACCCAGTACTTC,CASSSDAGDMETQYF,.,once,TRBV7-3,TRBJ2-5
TGCGCCAGCAGCTGGGTGCGGAACTACGAGCAGTACTTC,CASSWVRNYEQYF,.,.,TRBV5-1,TRBJ2-7
TGTGCCAGCACATCCCAGCTCATGAACACTGAAGCTTTCTTT,CASTSQLMNTEAFF,.,.,TRBV6-5,TRBJ1-1
TGTGCCAGCAGTTTTCCCGTATATGGCTACACCTTC,CASSFPVYGYTF,.,many,TRBV12-3/TRBV12-4,TRBJ1-2
TGCGCCAGCAGCCAAGATAGGGCCAGGCAGGGTGGCTACACCTTC,CASSQDRARQGGYTF,.,.,TRBV4-3,TRBJ1-2
TGTGCCAGCAGGGGGGGGACAGGGGGCGGTCAGCCCCAGCATTTT,CASRGGTGGGQPQHF,TRBD1,.,TRBV7-9,TRBJ1-5
TGCGCCAGCAGCCCCGGGACAGCTCCCTACGGGCAGTACTTC,CASSPGTAPYGQYF,TRBD1,.,TRBV10-1,TRBJ2-7
TGTGCCAGCAGCTTTGGGCAGGGAGGGCCCCAGTACTTC,CASSFGQGGPQYF,TRBD2,many,TRBV7-9,TRBJ2-5
TGCAGTGCCGCTAGAGGGGGGACGGGAGGTACCGGGGAGCTGTTTTTT,CSAARGGTGGTGELFF,.,.,TRBV20-1,TRBJ2-2
TGTGCCAGCGGGGTGGGCAGGGGACTTCAAGAGACCCAGTGCTTC,CASGVGRGLQETQCF,.,.,TRBV7-2,TRBJ2-5
TGTGCCAGCAGCCAGGACAGCGGCGAGCAGTACTTC,CASSQDSGEQYF,.,.,TRBV5-4,TRBJ2-7
TGTGCCAGCAGTAAGCGATCAGGGCCCCTCCACTTT,CASSKRSGPLHF,.,many,TRBV12-3/TRBV12-4,TRBJ1-6
TGTGCCAGCAGCCCCGCGAGGGCCCGCAGTGAAAAACTGTTTTTT,CASSPARARSEKLFF,.,many,TRBV7-2,TRBJ1-4
TGTGCCAGCAGCTTAGGTCTAGCGGAATACGAGCAGTACTTC,CASSLGLAEYEQYF,TRBD2,many,TRBV7-8,TRBJ2-7
TGTGCCAGCAGCGAGGGGGCCGGACAGTGGAATGAAGCTTTCTTT,CASSEGAGQWNEAFF,TRBD1,many,TRBV9,TRBJ1-1
TGTGCCAGCAGCCTGACAGGGGGGGATCAGCCCCAGCATTTT,CASSLTGGDQPQHF,TRBD1,many,TRBV14,TRBJ1-5
TGTGCCAGCAGCTCAACAGGGGGCGCTGGGGCCAACGTCCTGACTTTC,CASSSTGGAGANVLTF,TRBD1,.,TRBV11-2,TRBJ2-6
TGTGCCAGCAGCCACCCGGGCCGCCTTGAAGCTTTCTTT,CASSHPGRLEAFF,.,.,TRBV6-5,TRBJ1-1
TGTGCCAGCAGCCTAGCGGACCGATATGAGCAGTTCTTC,CASSLADRYEQFF,TRBD2,few,TRBV7-9,TRBJ2-1
TGTGCCAGCAGTGACAGGGGCACGCCCCAGCATTTT,CASSDRGTPQHF,.,many,TRBV25-1,TRBJ1-5
TGTGCCAGCAGTTACTCGATTACGGGGAAAGAGACCCAGTACTTC,CASSYSITGKETQYF,.,.,TRBV6-5,TRBJ2-5
TGTGCCAGCAGTTACGCTGGCCACTCCTACGAGCAGTACTTC,CASSYAGHSYEQYF,.,.,TRBV6-5,TRBJ2-7
TGTGCCAGCAGCGTAGCTCAGGGAACCGGGGAGCTGTTTTTT,CASSVAQGTGELFF,.,.,TRBV7-4,TRBJ2-2
TGTGCCAGCAGCACCCAAAACAGGGCCCCGATCAATGAGCAGTTCTTC,CASSTQNRAPINEQFF,.,once,TRBV7-9,TRBJ2-1
TGCGCCAGCAGCTTGGACGGGGATGCCCAGCCCCAGCATTTT,CASSLDGDAQPQHF,.,many,TRBV5-1,TRBJ1-5
TGTGCCAGCAGACCCGGGGGGGATGGCTACACCTTC,CASRPGGDGYTF,.,.,TRBV2,TRBJ1-2
TGTGCCAGCAGGACGGGGACCGGGGAGCTGTTTTTT,CASRTGTGELFF,.,few,TRBV7-9,TRBJ2-2
TGTGCCAGCAGTTTAGCAGGGGCTGGCTACACCTTC,CASSLAGAGYTF,.,many,TRBV12-3/TRBV12-4,TRBJ1-2